These 22 T cell receptor beta chains originate from one sample sequenced in a study of identical twins. Using its own MiXCR run on the 5' RACE reads, TCRdb lists one record per CDR3 protein. This table has more than 200,000 distinct CDR3 sequences, roughly an eighth appearing once. What was sequenced was memory (CD45RO+) T cells sorted from blood. These receptors all come from a woman in her late teens or twenties in good health.

There are many counts of this clonotype. V is TRBV7-3 and J is TRBJ1-2; no clear D. This CDR3 is built from 14 residues. CDR1 is SGHTA and CDR2 is FQGTGA in the germline V gene. Between the trimmed V and J ends, which lost 0 bases and 8 bases, there was a span of 13 bases. DNA of the CDR3: TGTGCCAGCAGCTTAACGGCCCTATTTCGCGGCTACACCTTC. Encoded protein: CASSLTALFRGYTF.

This clonotype was counted between two and nine times. The J gene is TRBJ2-7, the V gene TRBV27; TRBD1 matches at 8 bases. The V segment lost 4 bases and the J segment 4 bases; nucleotides outside the gene matches: 9. The CDR3 is made up of 15 amino acids. Looked up from germline, CDR1 is MNHEY and CDR2 is SMNVEV (reference sequence). The CDR3 DNA follows: TGTGCCAGCAGTTCTGCCCGAAACAGGGGGTACGAGCAGTACTTC. It yields the protein CASSSARNRGYEQYF.

The table lists this clonotype with many counts. The chain employs TRBV2 and TRBJ2-4; weak D call: TRBD1 (5 bases). Germline CDR1 SNHLY, CDR2 FYNNEI. V was cut by 8 bases and J by 3 bases, with 8 bases left in between. The CDR3 is 12 amino acids. DNA for the CDR3: TGTGCCAGCGGCAGGGTCAAAAACATTCAGTACTTC. It translates to CASGRVKNIQYF.

V usage is TRBV10-3 and J usage is TRBJ1-5, with a tentative D call TRBD1 (5 bases). CDR1 and CDR2 from the germline V gene are ENHRY and SYGVKD. V shed 0 bases and J shed 6 bases, with 9 bases lying between them. The CDR3 contains 14 residues. The DNA for the CDR3 is TGTGCCATCAGTGAGTCGCAGGGTCCTCAGCCCCAGCATTTT. It yields the protein CAISESQGPQPQHF.

V usage is TRBV12-3 or TRBV12-4 and J usage is TRBJ1-4; D gene uncertain. CDR3 length: 15 residues. Trimming stripped 0 bases from V and 5 bases from J, with 10 bases between. The CDR3 coding sequence is TGTGCCAGCAGTTTAGCGCTAACGGGAAATGAAAAACTGTTTTTT. Its translation: CASSLALTGNEKLFF.

A few counts support this clonotype. The chain carries TRBV5-1 and TRBJ1-1; D not certain. The V gene lost 0 bases and the J gene lost 0 bases, with 6 bases spanning the gap. There are 14 residues in the CDR3. Germline V gene data show CDR1 as SGHRS and CDR2 as YFSETQ. CDR3 residues: CASSLASVNTEAFF. The CDR3 DNA reads as TGCGCCAGCAGCTTGGCGTCCGTGAACACTGAAGCTTTCTTT.

This sequence joins TRBV2 and TRBJ1-6; unclear D gene. This CDR3 contains 15 residues. Germline loops: CDR1 SNHLY, CDR2 FYNNEI. The germline V and J ends were trimmed by 6 bases and 9 bases, with 18 bases remaining between them. The CDR3 spells CASRAETEISSPLHF. In nucleotides, the CDR3 is TGTGCCAGCAGAGCGGAGACCGAGATTAGTTCACCCCTCCACTTT.

Concerning this clonotype itself: The limits of the CDR3 on the DNA are not certain, so only TCRdb's listed CDR3 is given. V usage is TRBV2 and J usage is TRBJ1-5. The V gene's germline CDR1 is SNHLY and CDR2 FYNNEI. From its first to its last residue, the CDR3 has 14 amino acids. This chain's CDR3 is CASSSSWGDQPQHF.

This clonotype was found a few times. The rearrangement uses TRBV3-1 and TRBJ2-1; 7 bases are a match to TRBD2. Germline loops: CDR1 LGHDT, CDR2 YNNKEL (reference sequence). CDR3 length: 17 amino acids. With 0 bases clipped from V and 3 bases from J, the junction kept 8 bases outside the gene matches. The CDR3 region has the DNA TGTGCCAGCAGCCAAGATCTAGGTAGCGGGCGCTACAATGAGCAGTTCTTC. Protein product: CASSQDLGSGRYNEQFF.

This clonotype was seen more than once but under ten times. The CDR3 DNA reads as TGCGCCAGCAGCAAGCACACTCTTAGCACAGATACGCAGTATTTT. Translating gives CASSKHTLSTDTQYF. The rearrangement joins TRBV5-1 to TRBJ2-3; D unclear. Between the trimmed V and J ends, which lost 4 bases and 0 bases, there was a span of 12 bases. The germline gives CDR1 SGHRS, CDR2 YFSETQ. The CDR3 is 15 residues long.

The V and J genes are TRBV6-1 and TRBJ2-1; possible D gene TRBD1, 6 bases. CDR3 length: 14 amino acids. V was trimmed by 6 bases and J by 5 bases, leaving 14 bases between them. Germline CDR1 is MNHNS and CDR2 is SASEGT. CDR3 protein: CASRNRDMDNEQFF. The CDR3 nucleotides are TGTGCCAGCAGAAACAGGGATATGGACAATGAGCAGTTCTTC.

This clonotype was recorded at least ten times. V is TRBV20-1 and J is TRBJ2-3, with D perhaps assigned TRBD1 or TRBD2 (5 bases each). Germline CDR1 reads DFQATT; CDR2 reads SNEGSKA (reference sequence). The CDR3 extends over 15 amino acids. V gave up 4 bases and J gave up 2 bases, with 16 bases separating them. The CDR3 DNA follows: TGCAGTGCTATAGGGACCACCGCTAACACAGATACGCAGTATTTT. Encoded protein: CSAIGTTANTDTQYF.

This clonotype was detected only a few times. This CDR3 reads CASSGQGDSEQFF. CDR3 bases: TGTGCCAGCTCGGGACAGGGGGATTCTGAGCAGTTCTTC. This chain links TRBV10-3 with TRBJ2-1; the match to TRBD1 covers 11 bases. Per germline, CDR1 ENHRY and CDR2 SYGVKD. CDR3 length equals 13 residues. Losses at the gene ends were 10 bases for V and 9 bases for J; bases not matched to a gene: 8.

This clonotype was seen only a few times. The chain links TRBV6-1 to TRBJ1-6, with D uncertain. The length of the CDR3 is 15 residues. Trimming cost V 2 bases and J 8 bases, with 13 bases left between them. Germline-derived CDR1 and CDR2 are MNHNS and SASEGT. CDR3 residues: CASSEKPTYDSPLHF. The CDR3 nucleotides read TGTGCCAGCAGTGAAAAACCTACTTACGATTCACCCCTCCACTTT.

This chain links TRBV12-3 or TRBV12-4 with TRBJ2-1, with 8 bases lining up with TRBD2. The CDR3 covers 12 residues. The V segment lost 8 bases and the J segment 9 bases; nucleotides outside the gene matches: 6. CDR3 bases: TGTGCCAGCTCGGGCCGGGGGGGTGAGCAGTTCTTC. Translated: CASSGRGGEQFF.

This clonotype was seen ten or more times. The chain uses TRBV7-9 and TRBJ2-5; D is perhaps TRBD2 (6 bases). V lost 3 bases, J lost 8 bases, and 13 bases lay in between. Germline-derived CDR1 and CDR2 are SEHNR and FQNEAQ (reference sequence). This CDR3 has 13 residues. CDR3 sequence: CASSLGGPETQYF. Here the CDR3 DNA reads TGTGCCAGCAGCTTGGGGGGTCCGGAAACCCAGTACTTC.

This clonotype was seen repeatedly, ten times or more. The rearrangement links TRBV20-1 to TRBJ2-2; possible D gene TRBD1, 5 bases. This CDR3 comprises 15 residues. Trimming stripped 5 bases from V and 0 bases from J, with 13 bases between. CDR1 is DFQATT, CDR2 SNEGSKA, per germline (reference sequence). The chain's CDR3 is CSALLGASNTGELFF. The CDR3 nucleotides read TGCAGTGCTCTATTAGGGGCCTCGAACACCGGGGAGCTGTTTTTT.

The sample holds a few counts of this clonotype. The chain combines TRBV4-3 with TRBJ2-3, with 8 positions matching TRBD2. Germline V CDR1 and CDR2: LGHNA, YSLEER. V was clipped by 3 bases and J by 0 bases; unmatched bases: 14. The CDR3 has 19 residues. The CDR3 reads CASSQDVAGFETSTDTQYF. The CDR3 DNA reads TGCGCCAGCAGCCAGGACGTAGCGGGATTCGAAACTAGCACAGATACGCAGTATTTT.

This clonotype was recorded many times. One end of the junction varies from germline; a read error may be responsible. The rearrangement uses TRBV7-7 and TRBJ2-6; D is unresolved. The CDR3 runs 14 residues. Per germline, CDR1 SSHAT and CDR2 FNYEAQ (reference sequence). The CDR3 DNA follows: TGTGCTAGCAGCCCTTCCTCTGGGGCCAACGTCCTGACTTTC. As protein: CASSPSSGANVLTF.

V usage is TRBV20-1 and J usage is TRBJ2-7, with D perhaps matching TRBD1 or TRBD2 (6 bases each). Germline V gene sequence: CDR1 DFQATT, CDR2 SNEGSKA (reference sequence). V was shortened by 6 bases and J by 5 bases, with 14 bases between the two germline ends. CDR3 length equals 12 residues. The chain's CDR3 is CSAQRGVNEQYF. The CDR3 DNA sequence: TGCAGTGCACAAAGGGGGGTTAACGAGCAGTACTTC.

This chain connects TRBV12-3 or TRBV12-4 to TRBJ2-5, with 10 bases identical to TRBD2. CDR3 length equals 16 residues. The ends lost 2 bases at V and 4 bases at J; junction bases unmatched: 7. This CDR3 is CASSLYLAGERETQYF. DNA of the CDR3: TGTGCCAGCAGTTTATACCTAGCGGGAGAGCGAGAGACCCAGTACTTC.

In its sample, this clonotype was seen a few times. CDR3 sequence (DNA): TGTGCCAGCAGCTTGGGGGGGCGCCCTGGGAATGAGCAGTTCTTC. Its protein is CASSLGGRPGNEQFF. The V gene is TRBV5-4, the J gene TRBJ2-1; D perhaps matches TRBD1 (6 bases). CDR3 length: 15 amino acids. Per the germline V gene, CDR1 is SGHNT and CDR2 is YYREEE (reference sequence). The V gene lost 0 bases and the J gene lost 7 bases, with 14 bases spanning the gap.